The entry below gives a single T cell receptor (beta chain) sequence along with its context. This specimen comes from a study of Graves' ophthalmopathy and Graves' hyperthyroidism. Turning to the study itself: A follow-up of 18 months without ophthalmopathy meant that hyperthyroidism was stable.

V was pared by 6 bases and J by 4 bases, with 13 bases between. The CDR3 consists of 12 residues. Per germline, CDR1 SQVTM and CDR2 ANQGSEA. RNA transcripts yielded amplified TCR beta CDR3 regions. HTBI primers served in a first-round RT-PCR, which a second-round multiplex PCR followed. TCRdb processed the multiplex PCR reads anew with MiXCR; each CDR3 protein has one entry. The sample holds about 590,000 distinct CDR3 sequences, under 45% seen once. This clonotype was obtained from an adult man with Graves' hyperthyroidism. This chain links TRBV29-1 with TRBJ2-7, with D tentatively TRBD1 or TRBD2 (5 bases each). The sequencing sample was made of peripheral blood or thyroid tissue (not recorded which). The CDR3 loop reads CSVGDVRYEQYF. The CDR3 bases are TGCAGCGTCGGGGACGTACGATACGAGCAGTACTTC.